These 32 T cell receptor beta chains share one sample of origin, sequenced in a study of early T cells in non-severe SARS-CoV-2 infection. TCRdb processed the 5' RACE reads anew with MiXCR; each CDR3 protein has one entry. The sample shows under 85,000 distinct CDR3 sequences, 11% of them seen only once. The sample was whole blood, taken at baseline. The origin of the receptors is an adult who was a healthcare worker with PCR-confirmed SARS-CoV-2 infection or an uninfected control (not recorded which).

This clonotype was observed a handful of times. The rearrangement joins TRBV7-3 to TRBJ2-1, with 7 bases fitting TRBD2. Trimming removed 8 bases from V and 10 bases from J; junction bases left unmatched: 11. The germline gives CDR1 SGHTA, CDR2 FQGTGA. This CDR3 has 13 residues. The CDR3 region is CASGLDPPGEQFF. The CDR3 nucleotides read TGTGCCAGCGGACTAGACCCCCCTGGGGAGCAGTTCTTC.

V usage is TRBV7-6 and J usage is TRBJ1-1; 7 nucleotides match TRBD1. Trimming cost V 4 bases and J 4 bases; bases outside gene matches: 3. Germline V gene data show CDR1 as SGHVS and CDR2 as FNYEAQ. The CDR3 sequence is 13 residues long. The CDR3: CASSSSGGTEAFF. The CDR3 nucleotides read TGTGCCAGCAGCTCCTCAGGGGGCACTGAAGCTTTCTTT.

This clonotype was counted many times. In DNA form, the CDR3 reads TGCGCCAGCAGCTCCCAGGGTTGGACTGAAGCTTTCTTT. Translated, it gives CASSSQGWTEAFF. V gene TRBV5-1 combines with J gene TRBJ1-1; D is perhaps TRBD1 (5 bases). The germline gives CDR1 SGHRS, CDR2 YFSETQ. Trimming removed 3 bases at V and 5 bases at J, with 11 bases between. The CDR3 consists of 13 residues.

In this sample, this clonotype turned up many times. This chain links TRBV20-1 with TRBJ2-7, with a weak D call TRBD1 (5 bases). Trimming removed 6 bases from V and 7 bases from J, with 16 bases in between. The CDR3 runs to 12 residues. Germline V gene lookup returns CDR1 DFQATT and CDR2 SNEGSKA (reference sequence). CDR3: CSAPSQGWEQYF. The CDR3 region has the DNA TGCAGTGCGCCCTCTCAGGGTTGGGAGCAGTACTTC.

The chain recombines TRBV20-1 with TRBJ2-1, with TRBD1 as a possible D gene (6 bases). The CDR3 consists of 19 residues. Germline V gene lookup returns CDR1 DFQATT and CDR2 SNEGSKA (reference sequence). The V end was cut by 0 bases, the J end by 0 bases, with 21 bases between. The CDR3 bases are TGCAGTGCTAGAGATCTTTTTGTACAGGGCCCGAGCTCCTACAATGAGCAGTTCTTC. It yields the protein CSARDLFVQGPSSYNEQFF.

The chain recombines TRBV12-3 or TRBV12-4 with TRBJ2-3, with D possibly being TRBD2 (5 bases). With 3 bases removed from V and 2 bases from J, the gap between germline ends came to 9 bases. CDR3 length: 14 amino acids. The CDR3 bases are TGTGCCAGCAGTTTCCGGGGTCCCACAGATACGCAGTATTTT. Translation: CASSFRGPTDTQYF.

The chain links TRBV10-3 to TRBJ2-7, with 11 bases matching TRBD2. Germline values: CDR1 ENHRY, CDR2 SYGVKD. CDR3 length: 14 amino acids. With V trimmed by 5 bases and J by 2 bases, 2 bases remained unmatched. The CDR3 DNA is TGTGCCATCAGTACTAGCGGGGGACCCTACGAGCAGTACTTC. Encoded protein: CAISTSGGPYEQYF.

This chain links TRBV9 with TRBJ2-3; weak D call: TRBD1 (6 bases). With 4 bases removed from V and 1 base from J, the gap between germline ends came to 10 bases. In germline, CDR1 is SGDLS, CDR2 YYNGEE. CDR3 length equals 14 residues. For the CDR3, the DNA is TGTGCCAGCAGCCCCCGGACAGGCACAGATACGCAGTATTTT. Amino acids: CASSPRTGTDTQYF.

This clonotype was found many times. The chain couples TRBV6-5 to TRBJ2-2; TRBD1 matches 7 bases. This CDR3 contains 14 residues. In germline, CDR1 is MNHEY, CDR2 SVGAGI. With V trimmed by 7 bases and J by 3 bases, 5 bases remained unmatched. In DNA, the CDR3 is TGTGCCAGCACCAAGACAGGGTACACCGGGGAGCTGTTTTTT. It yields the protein CASTKTGYTGELFF.

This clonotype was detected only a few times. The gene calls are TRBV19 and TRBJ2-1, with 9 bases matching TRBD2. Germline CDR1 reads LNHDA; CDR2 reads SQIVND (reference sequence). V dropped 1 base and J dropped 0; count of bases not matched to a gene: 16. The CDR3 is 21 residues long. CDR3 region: CASSIGFGTSRRGSSYNEQFF. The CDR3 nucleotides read TGTGCCAGTAGTATAGGTTTCGGGACTAGCCGGCGCGGAAGCTCCTACAATGAGCAGTTCTTC.

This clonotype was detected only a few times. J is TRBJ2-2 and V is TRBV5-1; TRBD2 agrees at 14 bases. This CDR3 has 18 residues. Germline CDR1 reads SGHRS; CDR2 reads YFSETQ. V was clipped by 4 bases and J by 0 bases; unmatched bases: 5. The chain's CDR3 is CASSPGLAGGPNTGELFF. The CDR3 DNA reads TGCGCCAGCAGCCCAGGACTAGCGGGAGGACCGAACACCGGGGAGCTGTTTTTT.

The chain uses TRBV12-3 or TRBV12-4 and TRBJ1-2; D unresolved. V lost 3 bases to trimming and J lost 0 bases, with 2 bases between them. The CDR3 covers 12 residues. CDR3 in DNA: TGTGCCAGCAGTTTTTCTAACTATGGCTACACCTTC. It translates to CASSFSNYGYTF.

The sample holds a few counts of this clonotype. CDR3 amino acids: CASSPSGVETQYF. CDR3 nucleotides: TGTGCCAGCAGTCCTTCGGGGGTAGAGACCCAGTACTTC. The rearrangement joins TRBV2 to TRBJ2-5; D is perhaps TRBD2 (6 bases). The CDR3 length is 13 residues. The germline CDR1 and CDR2 sequences are SNHLY and FYNNEI. Trimming pared 5 bases from V and 4 bases from J, leaving 11 bases between.

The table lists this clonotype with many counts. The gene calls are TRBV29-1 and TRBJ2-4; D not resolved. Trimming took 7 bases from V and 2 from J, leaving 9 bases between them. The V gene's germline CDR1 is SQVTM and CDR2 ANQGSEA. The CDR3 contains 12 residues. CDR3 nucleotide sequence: TGCAGCGGAGCGTCGCCCAAAAACATTCAGTACTTC. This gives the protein CSGASPKNIQYF.

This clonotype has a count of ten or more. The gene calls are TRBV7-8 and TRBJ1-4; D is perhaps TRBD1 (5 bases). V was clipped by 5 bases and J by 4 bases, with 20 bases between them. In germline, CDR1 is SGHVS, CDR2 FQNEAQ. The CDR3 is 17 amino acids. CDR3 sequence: CASSPVAGVTVNEKLFF. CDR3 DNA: TGTGCCAGCAGCCCGGTGGCGGGGGTGACAGTTAATGAAAAACTGTTTTTT.

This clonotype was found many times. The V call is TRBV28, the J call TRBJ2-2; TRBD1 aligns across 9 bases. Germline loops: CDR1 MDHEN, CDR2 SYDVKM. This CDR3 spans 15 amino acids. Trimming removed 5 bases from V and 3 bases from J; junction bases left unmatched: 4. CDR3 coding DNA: TGTGCCAGCAGTCCGGGACAGGGTCACACCGGGGAGCTGTTTTTT. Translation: CASSPGQGHTGELFF. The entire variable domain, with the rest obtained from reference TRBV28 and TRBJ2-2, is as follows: DVKVTQSSRYLVKRTGEKVFLECVQDMDHENMFWYRQDPGLGLRLIYFSYDVKMKEKGDIPEGYSVSREKKERFSLILESASTNQTSMYLCASSPGQGHTGELFFGEGSRLTVL.

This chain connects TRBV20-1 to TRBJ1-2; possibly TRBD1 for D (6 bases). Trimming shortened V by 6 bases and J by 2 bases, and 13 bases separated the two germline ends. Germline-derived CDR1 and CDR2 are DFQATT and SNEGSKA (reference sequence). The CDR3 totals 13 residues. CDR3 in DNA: TGCAGTGCGAGGGCAGGGGCCAACTATGGCTACACCTTC. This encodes CSARAGANYGYTF.

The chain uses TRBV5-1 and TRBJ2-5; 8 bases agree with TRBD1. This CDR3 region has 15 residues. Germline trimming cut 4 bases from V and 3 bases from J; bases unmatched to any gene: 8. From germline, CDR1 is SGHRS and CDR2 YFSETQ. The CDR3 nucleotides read TGCGCCAGCAGCAAGGTTGGACAGGGAGAAGAGACCCAGTACTTC. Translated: CASSKVGQGEETQYF.

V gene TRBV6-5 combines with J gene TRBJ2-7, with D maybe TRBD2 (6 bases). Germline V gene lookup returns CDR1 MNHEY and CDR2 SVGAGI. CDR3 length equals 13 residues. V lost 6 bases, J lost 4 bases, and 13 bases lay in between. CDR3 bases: TGTGCCAGCAGCTACCTAGCGTCTTACGAGCAGTACTTC. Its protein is CASSYLASYEQYF.

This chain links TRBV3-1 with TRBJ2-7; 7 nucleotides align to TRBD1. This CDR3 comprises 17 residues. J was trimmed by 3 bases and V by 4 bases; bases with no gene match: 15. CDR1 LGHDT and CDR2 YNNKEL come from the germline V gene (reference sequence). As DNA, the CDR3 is TGTGCCAGCAGCCCAACGTCGGACAGGCGACTCTACTACGAGCAGTACTTC. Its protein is CASSPTSDRRLYYEQYF.

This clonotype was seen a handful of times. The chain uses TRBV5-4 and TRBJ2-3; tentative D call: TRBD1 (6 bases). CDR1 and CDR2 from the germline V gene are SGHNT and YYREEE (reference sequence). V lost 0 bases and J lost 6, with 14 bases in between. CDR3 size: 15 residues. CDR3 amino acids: CASSLAGAFVDTQYF. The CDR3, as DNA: TGTGCCAGCAGCTTGGCAGGGGCCTTTGTGGATACGCAGTATTTT.

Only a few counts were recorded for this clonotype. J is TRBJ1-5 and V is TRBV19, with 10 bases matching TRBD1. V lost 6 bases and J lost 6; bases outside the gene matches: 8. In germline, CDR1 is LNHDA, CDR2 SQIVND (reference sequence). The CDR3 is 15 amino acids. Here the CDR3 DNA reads TGTGCCAGTAGGAGGATGGGACAGGGGCGTCAGCCCCAGCATTTT. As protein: CASRRMGQGRQPQHF.

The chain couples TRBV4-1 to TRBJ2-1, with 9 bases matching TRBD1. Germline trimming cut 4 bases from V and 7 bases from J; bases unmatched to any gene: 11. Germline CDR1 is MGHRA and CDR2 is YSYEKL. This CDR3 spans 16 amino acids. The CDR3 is CASSPSGTGNFNEQFF. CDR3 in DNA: TGCGCCAGCAGCCCATCCGGGACAGGGAACTTTAATGAGCAGTTCTTC.

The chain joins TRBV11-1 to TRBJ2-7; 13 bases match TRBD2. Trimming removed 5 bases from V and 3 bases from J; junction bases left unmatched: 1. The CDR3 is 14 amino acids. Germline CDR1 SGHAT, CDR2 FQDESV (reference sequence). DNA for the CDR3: TGTGCCAGCAGCCGGACTAGCGGGGGCTACGAGCAGTACTTC. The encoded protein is CASSRTSGGYEQYF.

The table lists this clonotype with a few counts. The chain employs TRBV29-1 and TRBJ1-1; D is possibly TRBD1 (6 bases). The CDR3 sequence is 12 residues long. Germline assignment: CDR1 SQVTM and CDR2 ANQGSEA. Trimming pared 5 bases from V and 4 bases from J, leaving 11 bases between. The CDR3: CSVLPRGTEAFF. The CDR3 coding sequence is TGCAGCGTTTTACCCAGGGGCACTGAAGCTTTCTTT.

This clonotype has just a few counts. The CDR3 region has the DNA TGTGCCAGCAGCTTTCCAAAAAACTATGGCTACACCTTC. This codes for CASSFPKNYGYTF. This chain links TRBV7-2 with TRBJ1-2, with D uncertain. V shed 3 bases and J shed 2 bases, with 7 bases lying between them. The germline V gene has CDR1 SGHTA and CDR2 FQGNSA. This CDR3 has 13 residues.

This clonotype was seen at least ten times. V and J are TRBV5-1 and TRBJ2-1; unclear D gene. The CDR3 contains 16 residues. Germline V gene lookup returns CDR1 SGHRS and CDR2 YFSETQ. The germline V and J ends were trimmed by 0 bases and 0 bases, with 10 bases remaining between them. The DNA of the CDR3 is TGCGCCAGCAGCTTGGTCGGGTTAAGCTCCTACAATGAGCAGTTCTTC. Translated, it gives CASSLVGLSSYNEQFF.

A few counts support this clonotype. CDR3 loop: CASSQDPGWGADTQYF. The CDR3 DNA sequence: TGTGCCAGCAGCCAAGATCCGGGCTGGGGAGCAGATACGCAGTATTTT. The chain recombines TRBV3-1 with TRBJ2-3, with a possible D match to TRBD2 (5 bases). V lost 0 bases, J lost 4 bases, and 14 bases lay in between. The CDR3 length is 16 residues. Germline assignment: CDR1 LGHDT and CDR2 YNNKEL (reference sequence).

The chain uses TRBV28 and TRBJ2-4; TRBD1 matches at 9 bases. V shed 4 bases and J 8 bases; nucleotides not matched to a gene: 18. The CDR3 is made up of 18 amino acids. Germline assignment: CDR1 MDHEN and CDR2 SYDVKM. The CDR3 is CASSSPNPDGTGRYIQYF. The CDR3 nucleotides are TGTGCCAGCAGTTCCCCCAACCCAGACGGGACAGGGAGATACATTCAGTACTTC.

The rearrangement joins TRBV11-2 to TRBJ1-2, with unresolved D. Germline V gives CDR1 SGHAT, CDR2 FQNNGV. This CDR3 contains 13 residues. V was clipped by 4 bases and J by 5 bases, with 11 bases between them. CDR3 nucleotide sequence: TGTGCCAGCAGCTCGTTGCGGACGTATGGCTACACCTTC. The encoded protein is CASSSLRTYGYTF.

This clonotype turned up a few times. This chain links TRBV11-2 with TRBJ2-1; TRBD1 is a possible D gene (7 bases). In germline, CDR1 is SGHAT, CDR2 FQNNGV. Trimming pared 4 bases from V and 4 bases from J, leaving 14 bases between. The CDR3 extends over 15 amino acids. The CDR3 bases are TGTGCCAGCAGCTCTAGCGACAGGGTGTACAATGAGCAGTTCTTC. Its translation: CASSSSDRVYNEQFF.

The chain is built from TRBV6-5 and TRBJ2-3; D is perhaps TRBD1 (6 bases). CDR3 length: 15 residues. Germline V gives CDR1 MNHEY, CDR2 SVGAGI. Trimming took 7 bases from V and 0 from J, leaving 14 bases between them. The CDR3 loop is CASNKQGASTDTQYF. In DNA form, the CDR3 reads TGTGCCAGCAACAAACAGGGTGCGAGCACAGATACGCAGTATTTT.